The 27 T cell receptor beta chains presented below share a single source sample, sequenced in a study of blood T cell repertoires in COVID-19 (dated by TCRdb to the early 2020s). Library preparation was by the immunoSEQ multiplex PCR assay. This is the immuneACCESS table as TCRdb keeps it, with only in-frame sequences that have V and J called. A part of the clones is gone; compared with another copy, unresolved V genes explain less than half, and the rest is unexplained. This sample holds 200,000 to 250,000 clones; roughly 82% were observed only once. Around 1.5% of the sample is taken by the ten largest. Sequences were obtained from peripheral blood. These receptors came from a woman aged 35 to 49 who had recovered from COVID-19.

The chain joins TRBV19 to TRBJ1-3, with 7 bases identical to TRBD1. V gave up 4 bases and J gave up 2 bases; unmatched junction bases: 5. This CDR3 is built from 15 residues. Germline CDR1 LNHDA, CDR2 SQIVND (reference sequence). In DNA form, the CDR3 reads TGTGCCAGTAGTACCGGGACAGCCGCTGGAAACACCATATATTTT. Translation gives CASSTGTAAGNTIYF.

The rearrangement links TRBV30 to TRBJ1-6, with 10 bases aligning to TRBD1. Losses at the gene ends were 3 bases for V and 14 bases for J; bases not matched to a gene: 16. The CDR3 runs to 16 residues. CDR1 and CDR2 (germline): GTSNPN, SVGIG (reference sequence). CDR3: CAWRYPDRGEITSLHF. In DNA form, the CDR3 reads TGTGCCTGGAGATATCCGGACAGGGGGGAGATCACATCCCTCCACTTT.

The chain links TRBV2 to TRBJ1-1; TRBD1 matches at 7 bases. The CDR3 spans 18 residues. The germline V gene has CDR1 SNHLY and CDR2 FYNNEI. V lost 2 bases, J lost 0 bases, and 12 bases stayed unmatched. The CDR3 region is CASSEWATTGYMNTEAFF. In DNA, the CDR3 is TGTGCCAGCAGTGAATGGGCTACGACAGGGTACATGAACACTGAAGCTTTCTTT.

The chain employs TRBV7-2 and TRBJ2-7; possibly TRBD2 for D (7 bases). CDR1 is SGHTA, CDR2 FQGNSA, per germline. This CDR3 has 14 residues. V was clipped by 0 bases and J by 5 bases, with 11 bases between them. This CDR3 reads CASSLAGGLNEQYF. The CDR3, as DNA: TGTGCCAGCAGCTTAGCGGGGGGGCTCAACGAGCAGTACTTC.

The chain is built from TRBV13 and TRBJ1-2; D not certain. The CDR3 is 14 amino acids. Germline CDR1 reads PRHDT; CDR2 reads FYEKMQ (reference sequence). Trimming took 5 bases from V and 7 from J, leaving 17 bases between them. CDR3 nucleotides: TGTGCCAGCAGCCCCCGTGGAGGGATGGGTGGCTACACCTTC. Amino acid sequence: CASSPRGGMGGYTF. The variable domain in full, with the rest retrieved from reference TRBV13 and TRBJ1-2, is AAGVIQSPRHLIKEKRETATLKCYPIPRHDTVYWYQQGPGQDPQFLISFYEKMQSDKGSIPDRFSAQQFSDYHSELNMSSLELGDSALYFCASSPRGGMGGYTFGSGTRLTVV.

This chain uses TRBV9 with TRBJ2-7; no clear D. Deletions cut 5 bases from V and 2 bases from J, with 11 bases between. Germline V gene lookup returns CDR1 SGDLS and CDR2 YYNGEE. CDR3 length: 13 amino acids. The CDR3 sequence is CASSKSPAYEQYF. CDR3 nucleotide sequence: TGTGCCAGCAGTAAATCCCCCGCCTACGAGCAGTACTTC.

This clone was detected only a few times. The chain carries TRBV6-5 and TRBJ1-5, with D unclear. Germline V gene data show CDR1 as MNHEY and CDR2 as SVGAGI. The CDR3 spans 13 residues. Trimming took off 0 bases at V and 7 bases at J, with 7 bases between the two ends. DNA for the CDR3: TGTGCCAGCAGTTACTCCCCGGGGCAGCCCCAGCATTTT. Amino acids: CASSYSPGQPQHF.

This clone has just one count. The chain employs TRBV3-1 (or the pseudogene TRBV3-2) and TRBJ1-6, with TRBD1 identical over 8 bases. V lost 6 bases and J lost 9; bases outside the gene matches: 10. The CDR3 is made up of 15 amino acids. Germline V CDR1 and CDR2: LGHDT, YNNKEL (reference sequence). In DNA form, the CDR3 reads TGTGCCAGCAGACCACAGGGGGATTTGGGTTCACCCCTCCACTTT. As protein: CASRPQGDLGSPLHF.

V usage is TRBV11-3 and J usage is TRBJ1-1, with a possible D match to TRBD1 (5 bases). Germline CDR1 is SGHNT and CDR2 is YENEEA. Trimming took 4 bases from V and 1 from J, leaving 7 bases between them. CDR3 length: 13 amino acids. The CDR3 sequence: CASSSDRNTEAFF. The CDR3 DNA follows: TGTGCCAGCAGCTCCGACAGGAACACTGAAGCTTTCTTT.

CDR3 nucleotides: TGTGCCAGCGGACAAGCTGGGGCCAACGTCCTGACTTTC. Its translation is CASGQAGANVLTF. This rearrangement joins TRBV6-5 to TRBJ2-6, with D perhaps TRBD1 (5 bases). The germline V and J ends were trimmed by 8 bases and 2 bases, with 7 bases remaining between them. The CDR3 consists of 13 residues. The germline CDR1 and CDR2 sequences are MNHEY and SVGAGI.

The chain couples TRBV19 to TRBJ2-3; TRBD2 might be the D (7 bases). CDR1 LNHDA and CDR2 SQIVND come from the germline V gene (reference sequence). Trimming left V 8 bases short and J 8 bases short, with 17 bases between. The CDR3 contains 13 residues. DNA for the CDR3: TGTGCCAGTGGGCCGGGGGGCTCAGGTACGCAGTATTTT. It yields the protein CASGPGGSGTQYF.

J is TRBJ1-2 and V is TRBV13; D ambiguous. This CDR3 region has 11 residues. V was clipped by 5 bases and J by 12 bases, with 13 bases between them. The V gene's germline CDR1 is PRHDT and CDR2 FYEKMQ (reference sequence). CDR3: CASSTTRIHTF. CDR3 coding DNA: TGTGCCAGCAGCACGACGAGGATCCACACCTTC. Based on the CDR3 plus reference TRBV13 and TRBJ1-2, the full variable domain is AAGVIQSPRHLIKEKRETATLKCYPIPRHDTVYWYQQGPGQDPQFLISFYEKMQSDKGSIPDRFSAQQFSDYHSELNMSSLELGDSALYFCASSTTRIHTFGSGTRLTVV.

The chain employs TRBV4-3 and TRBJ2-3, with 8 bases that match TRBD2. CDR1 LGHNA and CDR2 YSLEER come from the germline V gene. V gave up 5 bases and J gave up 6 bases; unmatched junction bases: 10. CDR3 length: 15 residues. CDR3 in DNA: TGCGCCAGCAGCAAAGGACTAGCAAAATTGGATACGCAGTATTTT. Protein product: CASSKGLAKLDTQYF.

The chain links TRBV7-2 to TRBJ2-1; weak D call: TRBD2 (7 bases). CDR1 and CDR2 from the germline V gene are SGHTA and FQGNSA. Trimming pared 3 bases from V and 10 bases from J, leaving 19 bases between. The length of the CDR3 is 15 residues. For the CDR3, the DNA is TGTGCCAGCAGCTTTTTGGGGGGGGGCACAAGAGAGCAGTTCTTC. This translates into CASSFLGGGTREQFF.

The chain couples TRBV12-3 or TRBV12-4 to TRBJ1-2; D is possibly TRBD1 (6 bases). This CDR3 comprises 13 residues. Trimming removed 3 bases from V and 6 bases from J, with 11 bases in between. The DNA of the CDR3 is TGTGCCAGCAGTTTTATCAGGGGTAATGGCTACACCTTC. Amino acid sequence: CASSFIRGNGYTF.

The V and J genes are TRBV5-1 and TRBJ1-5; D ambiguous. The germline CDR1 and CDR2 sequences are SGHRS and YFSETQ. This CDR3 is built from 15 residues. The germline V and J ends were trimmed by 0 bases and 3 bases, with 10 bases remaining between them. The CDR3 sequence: CASSLVPGPNQPQHF. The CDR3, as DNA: TGCGCCAGCAGCTTGGTGCCAGGTCCCAATCAGCCCCAGCATTTT.

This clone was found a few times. CDR3 in DNA: TGTGCCAGTAATCAAGGGCAGGGACTGGCTTTCTTT. Encoded protein: CASNQGQGLAFF. V gene TRBV6-5 combines with J gene TRBJ1-1, with D possibly being TRBD1 (5 bases). Trimming removed 9 bases at V and 11 bases at J, with 19 bases between. CDR3 size: 12 residues. Per the germline V gene, CDR1 is MNHEY and CDR2 is SVGAGI.

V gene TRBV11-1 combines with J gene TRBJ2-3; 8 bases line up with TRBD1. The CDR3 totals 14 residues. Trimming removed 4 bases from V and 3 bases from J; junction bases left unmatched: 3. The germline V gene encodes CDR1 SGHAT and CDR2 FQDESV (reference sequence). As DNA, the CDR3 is TGTGCCAGCAGCTCTAGGACAGGGACAGATACGCAGTATTTT. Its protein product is CASSSRTGTDTQYF.

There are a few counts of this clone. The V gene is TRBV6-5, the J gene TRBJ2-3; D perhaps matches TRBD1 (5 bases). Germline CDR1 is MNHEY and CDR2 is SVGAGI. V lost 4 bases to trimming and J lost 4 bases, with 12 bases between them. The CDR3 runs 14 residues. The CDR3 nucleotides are TGTGCCAGCAGTTGGACATTAGCCTCAGATACGCAGTATTTT. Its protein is CASSWTLASDTQYF.

The CDR3 loop is CASSLDTGGIEGYTF. The CDR3, as DNA: TGTGCCAGCAGCTTAGATACAGGGGGAATAGAAGGCTACACCTTC. V gene TRBV7-6 combines with J gene TRBJ1-2; TRBD1 matches 8 bases. This CDR3 spans 15 amino acids. Losses at the gene ends were 1 base for V and 8 bases for J; bases not matched to a gene: 9. Germline assignment: CDR1 SGHVS and CDR2 FNYEAQ.

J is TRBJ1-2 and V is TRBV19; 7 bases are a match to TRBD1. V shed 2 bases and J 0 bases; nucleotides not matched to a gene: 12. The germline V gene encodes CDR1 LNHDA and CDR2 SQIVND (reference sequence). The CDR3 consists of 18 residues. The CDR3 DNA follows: TGTGCCAGTAGTATAAAAGTTCTCGGGGACAGCGCTAACTATGGCTACACCTTC. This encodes CASSIKVLGDSANYGYTF.

The CDR3 loop is CAWSSQGEKLFF. CDR3 DNA: TGTGCCTGGAGCTCTCAGGGGGAAAAACTGTTTTTT. This rearrangement joins TRBV30 to TRBJ1-4; TRBD1 is a possible D gene (6 bases). V dropped 3 bases and J dropped 8 bases, with 10 bases sitting between them. Germline CDR1 GTSNPN, CDR2 SVGIG (reference sequence). The CDR3 runs 12 residues.

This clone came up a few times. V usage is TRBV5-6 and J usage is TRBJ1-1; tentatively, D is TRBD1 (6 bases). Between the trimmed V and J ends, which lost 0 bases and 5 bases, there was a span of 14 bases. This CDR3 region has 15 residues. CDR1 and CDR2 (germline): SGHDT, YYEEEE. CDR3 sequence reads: CASSLESGVRTEAFF. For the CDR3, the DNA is TGTGCCAGCAGCTTGGAGTCAGGGGTTAGGACTGAAGCTTTCTTT. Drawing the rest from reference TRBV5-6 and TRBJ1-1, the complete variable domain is DAGVTQSPTHLIKTRGQQVTLRCSPKSGHDTVSWYQQALGQGPQFIFQYYEEEERQRGNFPDRFSGHQFPNYSSELNVNALLLGDSALYLCASSLESGVRTEAFFGQGTRLTVV.

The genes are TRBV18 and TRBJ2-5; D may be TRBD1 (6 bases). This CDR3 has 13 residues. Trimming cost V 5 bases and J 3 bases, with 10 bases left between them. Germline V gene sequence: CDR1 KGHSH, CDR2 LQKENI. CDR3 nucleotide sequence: TGTGCCAGCTCATTCCGGGACAAAGAGACCCAGTACTTC. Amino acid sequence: CASSFRDKETQYF.

CDR3 coding DNA: TGTGCCAGCAGCCCAGGGACAGTTTCTCAAAACATTCAGTACTTC. This codes for CASSPGTVSQNIQYF. The V call is TRBV7-9, the J call TRBJ2-4; 7 bases align to TRBD1. The J segment lost 5 bases and the V segment lost 5 bases, leaving 9 bases of the junction unmatched. Germline CDR1 is SEHNR and CDR2 is FQNEAQ (reference sequence). CDR3 length: 15 residues. Looking up the rest from reference TRBV7-9 and TRBJ2-4 gives the full variable domain: DTGVSQNPRHKITKRGQNVTFRCDPISEHNRLYWYRQTLGQGPEFLTYFQNEAQLEKSRLLSDRFSAERPKGSFSTLEIQRTEQGDSAMYLCASSPGTVSQNIQYFGAGTRLSVL.

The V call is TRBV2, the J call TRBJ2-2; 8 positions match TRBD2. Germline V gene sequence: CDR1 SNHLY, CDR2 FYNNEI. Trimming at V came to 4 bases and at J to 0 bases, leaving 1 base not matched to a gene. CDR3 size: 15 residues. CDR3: CASSGLATNTGELFF. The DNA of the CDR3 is TGTGCCAGCAGTGGACTAGCGACGAACACCGGGGAGCTGTTTTTT.

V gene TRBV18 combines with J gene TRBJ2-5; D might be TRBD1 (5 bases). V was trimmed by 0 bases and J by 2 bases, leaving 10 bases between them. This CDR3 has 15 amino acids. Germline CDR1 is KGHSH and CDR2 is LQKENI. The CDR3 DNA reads TGTGCCAGCTCACCACCGGACATAGGGCAAGAGACCCAGTACTTC. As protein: CASSPPDIGQETQYF.